These 2 T cell receptor beta chains originate from one sample sequenced in a study of Graves' ophthalmopathy and Graves' hyperthyroidism. For repertoire sequencing, the TCR beta CDR3 regions were amplified from RNA transcripts. HTBI-primed RT-PCR formed the first round, and a multiplex PCR formed the second. MiXCR, applied by TCRdb to the multiplex PCR reads, yields one record per CDR3 protein. Among 740,000 or so distinct CDR3 sequences, 35% to 50% were seen once, and the ten largest hold 44%. Input material: peripheral blood. The receptors originated from an adult man with Graves' ophthalmopathy.

The sample holds many counts of this clonotype. The rearrangement links TRBV20-1 to TRBJ1-2, with D hard to call. The CDR3 runs to 13 residues. With 3 bases removed from V and 0 bases from J, the gap between germline ends came to 8 bases. Germline V gene data show CDR1 as DFQATT and CDR2 as SNEGSKA (reference sequence). The DNA for the CDR3 is TGCAGTGCTAGCTACCTAACTAACTATGGCTACACCTTC. Translation: CSASYLTNYGYTF.

This clonotype appeared a few times. This rearrangement joins TRBV25-1 to TRBJ1-6; TRBD1 matches 8 bases. Germline V gives CDR1 MGHDK, CDR2 SYGVNS. There are 15 residues in the CDR3. Losses at the gene ends were 8 bases for V and 9 bases for J; bases not matched to a gene: 12. CDR3 sequence: CASSPLNRGSSPLHF. The CDR3 DNA reads as TGTGCCAGCTCACCACTTAACAGGGGGAGTTCACCCCTCCACTTT.